This T cell receptor (beta chain) was recorded in a study of blood T cell repertoires in COVID-19. The wider study: Acute-phase and convalescent COVID-19 samples originated in the United States, Italy and Spain. PBMCs, B-cell-depleted T cells, or T cells were the source of the cDNA or gDNA that made up the material.

The authors' processing: Nucleated cell counts were estimated from reference gene primer amplification. Profiling relied on immunoSEQ multiplex PCR, and the TCRdb table lists in-frame clones only, not all of them. That table supplies the V and J calls and clone size; D and trimming were determined from the DNA. This table has 200,000 to 300,000 clones, approximately 91% appearing once. Looked up from germline, CDR1 is MNHGY and CDR2 is SAAAGT. The CDR3 contains 15 residues. J gave up 3 bases and V 6 bases, and 7 bases lay outside the gene matches. This clone occurred once. Enrollment of patients from Seattle took place during active infection, with longitudinal follow-up.

This chain joins TRBV6-8 and TRBJ1-5, with 8 bases matching TRBD1. The sequenced material came from peripheral blood. This clonotype was obtained from a man aged 25 to 40 with COVID-19, enrolled during active disease. The CDR3 here is CASRSRDRTNQPQHF. As DNA, the CDR3 is TGTGCCAGCAGAAGCCGGGACAGGACCAATCAGCCCCAGCATTTT.